This T cell receptor (beta chain) was identified during a study of T cells in Graves' hyperthyroidism and ophthalmopathy. Study-wide points: Among clonotypes expanded in thyroid above 0.001, most were also found in blood. Progression to ophthalmopathy was predicted a median of approximately 6.4 months early.

Germline CDR1 is LNHNV and CDR2 is YYDKDF (reference sequence). There are 17 residues in the CDR3. V lost 0 bases and J lost 0; bases outside the gene matches: 6. This clonotype was counted ten times or more. Its antigen is as yet unknown. Using RNA transcripts as the source, TCR beta CDR3 regions were amplified. The HTBI primer set was used in a first-round RT-PCR of the TCR CDR3. TCRdb re-called the multiplex PCR reads with MiXCR, one entry per CDR3 protein. The sample lists roughly 500,000 distinct CDR3 sequences, 46% occurring once. The specimen sequenced was peripheral blood or thyroid tissue (not recorded which). The receptor's source is an adult woman with Graves' disease, either hyperthyroidism or ophthalmopathy (not recorded which). The J gene is TRBJ2-5, the V gene TRBV15; 8 bases map to TRBD2. The CDR3 loop reads CATSREWSSGDQETQYF. CDR3 sequence (DNA): TGTGCCACCAGCAGAGAATGGAGTAGCGGGGACCAAGAGACCCAGTACTTC.